This passage covers 8 T cell receptor beta chains from one sample sequenced in a study of blood T cells in healthy people across ages. A sample-barcoded 5' primer and a J-beta primer mix were used in a second PCR of roughly 6 to 12 cycles. MiXCR, run by TCRdb on the 5' RACE reads, gives a single entry per CDR3 protein. The repertoire includes roughly 800,000 distinct CDR3 sequences, 58% of them detected once, and about 20% sits in the top ten. The source material was blood. The receptors come from a man aged 25 to 45 in good health.

The rearrangement joins TRBV4-3 to TRBJ1-4; no reliable D call. Germline V lookup: CDR1 LGHNA, CDR2 YSLEER. This CDR3 is built from 15 residues. Trimming removed 0 bases at V and 6 bases at J, with 11 bases between. CDR3 sequence (DNA): TGCGCCAGCAGCCAAGATATGGGAGAGGATGAAAAACTGTTTTTT. This sequence encodes CASSQDMGEDEKLFF.

J is TRBJ2-7 and V is TRBV20-1; maybe TRBD2 (6 bases). Germline CDR1 reads DFQATT; CDR2 reads SNEGSKA (reference sequence). V was trimmed by 0 bases and J by 0 bases, leaving 18 bases between them. CDR3 size: 17 residues. This chain's CDR3 is CSARDEGTASASYEQYF. CDR3 in DNA: TGCAGTGCTAGAGACGAGGGAACCGCTAGCGCCTCCTACGAGCAGTACTTC.

Concerning this clonotype: A read error may explain this, as a much larger clone is one base away. The V gene is TRBV7-9, the J gene TRBJ2-4; 10 bases map to TRBD1. The V gene's germline CDR1 is SEHNR and CDR2 FQNEAQ (reference sequence). The CDR3 covers 17 residues. CDR3 in amino acids: CASSPPIAGTGENVQYF. Here the CDR3 DNA reads TGTGCCAGCAGCCCCCCGATCGCCGGGACAGGGGAAAACGTTCAGTACTTC.

CDR3 coding DNA: TGCAGTGCTAGAGAGGCAGGGGCCCGAGAGACCCAGTACTTC. Protein: CSAREAGARETQYF. V usage is TRBV20-1 and J usage is TRBJ2-5, with a weak D call TRBD1 (6 bases). Germline CDR1 DFQATT, CDR2 SNEGSKA (reference sequence). This CDR3 has 14 amino acids. Deletions cut 0 bases from V and 4 bases from J, with 12 bases between.

The chain employs TRBV29-1 and TRBJ2-5; D uncertain. There are 13 residues in the CDR3. The germline CDR1 and CDR2 sequences are SQVTM and ANQGSEA. With 1 base removed from V and 4 bases from J, the gap between germline ends came to 10 bases. The CDR3 spells CSVEVTALETQYF. The CDR3 coding sequence is TGCAGCGTTGAAGTTACAGCCTTAGAGACCCAGTACTTC.

Only one count was recorded for this clonotype. V usage is TRBV24-1 and J usage is TRBJ2-1, with a tentative D call TRBD2 (5 bases). Trimming shortened V by 1 base and J by 12 bases, and 15 bases separated the two germline ends. The CDR3 runs to 14 residues. Germline CDR1 reads KGHDR; CDR2 reads SFDVKD. This CDR3 reads CATSDFYLEGGQFF. The CDR3 coding sequence is TGTGCCACCAGTGATTTCTACCTCGAAGGAGGGCAGTTCTTC.

This chain links TRBV5-6 with TRBJ2-5; D is perhaps TRBD1 (6 bases). The length of the CDR3 is 15 residues. The germline V gene has CDR1 SGHDT and CDR2 YYEEEE. V lost 2 bases and J 3 bases, leaving 14 bases between the germline ends. The chain's CDR3 is CASSFGGGLEETQYF. The CDR3 nucleotides are TGTGCCAGCAGCTTTGGTGGGGGCTTGGAAGAGACCCAGTACTTC.

This clonotype was recorded once. One junction end does not reproduce the germline sequence, and a read error may be involved. The chain couples TRBV7-8 to TRBJ2-4; TRBD2 is a possible D gene (5 bases). The J call is uncertain, as TRBJ2-5 better fits the DNA end. Looked up from germline, CDR1 is SGHVS and CDR2 is FQNEAQ. This CDR3 comprises 13 residues. CDR3 sequence (DNA): TGTGCCGGCAGCAGAGGGCCGGGGGAGACCCAGTACTTC. Translation gives CAGSRGPGETQYF.